This T cell receptor beta chain derives from a study of shared clonotypes between healthy human individuals. The study's findings and limits: Measured sharing among donors was expected to vary with sequencing depth.

Positively selected for CCR7, the CD45RO-negative cells used as naive CD8 cells excluded terminally differentiated effector memory CD45RA+ cells. As concerns this clone: The antigen is unknown.

The junction had 4 bases not matched to a gene; V was cut back by 2 bases and J by 4 bases. CDR1 is MNHNS and CDR2 is SASEGT in the germline V gene. The CDR3 extends over 16 amino acids. Once extracted for a subset, genomic DNA was divided evenly among several immunoSEQ plates. Some clones are missing from TCRdb's copy, which holds only in-frame ones; the method was immunoSEQ multiplex PCR. Seen here are about 2.1 million clones, just over 90% observed once, and the top ten hold about 1.7%. This TCR derives from a man between 18 and 35 years old in good health. Some clones in this sample may be carry-over from other donors' samples. The specimen was naive CD8+ T cells from PBMCs. This chain joins TRBV6-1 and TRBJ2-2, with 10 bases aligning to TRBD1. CDR3 sequence reads: CASSERDRGPTGELFF. Written as DNA, the CDR3 is TGTGCCAGCAGTGAACGGGACAGGGGCCCCACCGGGGAGCTGTTTTTT.